This passage covers 17 T cell receptor beta chains from one sample sequenced in a study of cytomegalovirus exposure and HLA in healthy donors (dated by TCRdb to 2016 to 2017). Library preparation used the immunoSEQ multiplex PCR assay. The multiplex PCR relied on a mix of 60 forward primers for TCR Vbeta segments and 13 reverse primers for TCR Jbeta segments. In TCRdb, the immuneACCESS table is reduced to in-frame sequences with V and J assigned. These tables do not hold every clone; where another copy was compared, an unresolved V gene accounts for under half, and the others remain unexplained. This sample holds more than 100,000 clones; approximately 79% were observed only once. 2% to 2.5% of the sample is taken by the ten largest. Material: PBMCs. These receptor sequences come from a man aged 25 to 45 in good health and CMV-seronegative.

The V gene is TRBV9, the J gene TRBJ2-3; 9 bases match TRBD2. CDR1 is SGDLS and CDR2 is YYNGEE in the germline V gene. The CDR3 length is 17 residues. J was trimmed by 2 bases and V by 0 bases; bases with no gene match: 7. The CDR3 DNA sequence: TGTGCCAGCAGCGTAGCTTCAGCGGGGGGATTCACAGATACGCAGTATTTT. The encoded protein is CASSVASAGGFTDTQYF.

The CDR3 DNA reads TGCAGTGCTAGAACTACAGGGCAGCAGTTCTTC. Amino acids: CSARTTGQQFF. The chain employs TRBV20-1 and TRBJ2-1; D is perhaps TRBD1 (6 bases). V lost 2 bases, J lost 11 bases, and 10 bases lay in between. From germline, CDR1 is DFQATT and CDR2 SNEGSKA (reference sequence). This CDR3 has 11 amino acids.

This clone was seen only once. V is TRBV5-1 and J is TRBJ2-5, with a possible D match to TRBD2 (6 bases). Trimming left V 4 bases short and J 5 bases short, with 12 bases between. Germline lookup yields CDR1 SGHRS and CDR2 YFSETQ. The CDR3 is 13 amino acids. The chain's CDR3 is CASSAEGLETQYF. The CDR3 DNA reads as TGCGCCAGCAGCGCGGAGGGGCTGGAGACCCAGTACTTC.

The chain couples TRBV28 to TRBJ1-1; no clear D gene. This CDR3 comprises 14 residues. Trimming left V 5 bases short and J 6 bases short, with 16 bases between. Germline CDR1 is MDHEN and CDR2 is SYDVKM. The CDR3 protein is CASSDPGGVAEAFF. CDR3 coding DNA: TGTGCCAGCAGTGACCCAGGAGGAGTCGCTGAAGCTTTCTTT.

This clone was observed a handful of times. The V gene is TRBV27, the J gene TRBJ2-6, with D perhaps TRBD2 (6 bases). Germline CDR1 reads MNHEY; CDR2 reads SMNVEV (reference sequence). Trimming removed 3 bases at V and 4 bases at J, with 22 bases between. This CDR3 is 19 amino acids long. The CDR3 DNA reads as TGTGCCAGCAGTTTTCGGCAGCTGGGGGGAGTAACGGGGGCCAACGTCCTGACTTTC. This encodes CASSFRQLGGVTGANVLTF.

CDR3: CASSSSSGNTIYF. The CDR3 DNA is TGTGCCAGCAGCTCCTCCTCTGGAAACACCATATATTTT. The chain employs TRBV5-4 and TRBJ1-3; D is unclear. The V end lost 3 bases, the J end lost 0 bases, and 4 bases lay between the germline ends. The CDR3 extends over 13 amino acids. From germline, CDR1 is SGHNT and CDR2 YYREEE (reference sequence).

This clone was recorded once. The chain combines TRBV7-2 with TRBJ1-5; D ambiguous. Trimming pared 2 bases from V and 5 bases from J, leaving 7 bases between. The germline gives CDR1 SGHTA, CDR2 FQGNSA. The CDR3 is 13 amino acids. The DNA of the CDR3 is TGTGCCAGCAGCTTAACCAGGCATCAGCCCCAGCATTTT. Amino acid sequence: CASSLTRHQPQHF. The full variable domain, in which reference TRBV7-2 and TRBJ1-5 provide the parts outside the CDR3, is GAGVSQSPSNKVTEKGKDVELRCDPISGHTALYWYRQSLGQGLEFLIYFQGNSAPDKSGLPSDRFSAERTGGSVSTLTIQRTQQEDSAVYLCASSLTRHQPQHFGDGTRLSIL.

The chain combines TRBV4-3 with TRBJ1-5, with D tentatively TRBD1 (6 bases). This CDR3 comprises 15 residues. Germline V lookup: CDR1 LGHNA, CDR2 YSLEER. Deletions cut 1 base from V and 7 bases from J, with 14 bases between. Here the CDR3 reads CASSQVGGQNQPQHF. The CDR3 region has the DNA TGCGCCAGCAGCCAAGTTGGAGGACAGAACCAGCCCCAGCATTTT.

V gene TRBV27 combines with J gene TRBJ1-3; 9 nucleotides line up with TRBD1. The germline V gene has CDR1 MNHEY and CDR2 SMNVEV (reference sequence). Trimming at V came to 3 bases and at J to 2 bases, leaving 2 bases not matched to a gene. The CDR3 covers 15 residues. CDR3 DNA: TGTGCCAGCAGTTTCGGGACAGGGCCTGGAAACACCATATATTTT. This codes for CASSFGTGPGNTIYF.

The V and J genes are TRBV9 and TRBJ2-2, with 13 bases lining up with TRBD2. The V and J ends lost 0 bases and 7 bases, in that order; junction bases with no gene match: 6. There are 17 residues in the CDR3. Looked up from germline, CDR1 is SGDLS and CDR2 is YYNGEE. DNA for the CDR3: TGTGCCAGCAGCGTAGAACTAGCGGGGGGGTTCGGCGGGGAGCTGTTTTTT. Translating gives CASSVELAGGFGGELFF.

This clone was observed once. The chain couples TRBV25-1 to TRBJ1-6, with 8 positions matching TRBD1. Germline CDR1 reads MGHDK; CDR2 reads SYGVNS. CDR3 length: 13 residues. Trimming took 6 bases from V and 8 from J; bases not matched to a gene: 3. Here the CDR3 reads CASRGQGDSPLHF. The CDR3 nucleotides read TGTGCCAGCAGAGGACAGGGTGATTCACCCCTCCACTTT.

This clone came up once. This sequence joins TRBV10-3 and TRBJ2-5, with TRBD2 matching 9 bases. With 6 bases clipped from V and 4 bases from J, the junction kept 6 bases outside the gene matches. CDR3 length equals 14 residues. Germline-derived CDR1 and CDR2 are ENHRY and SYGVKD. Here the CDR3 reads CAISVAGEGETQYF. CDR3 coding DNA: TGTGCCATCAGCGTAGCGGGGGAGGGAGAGACCCAGTACTTC.

V is TRBV29-1 and J is TRBJ2-3; D may be TRBD2 (5 bases). CDR3 length: 13 residues. Germline values: CDR1 SQVTM, CDR2 ANQGSEA. Trimming took 1 base from V and 4 from J, leaving 9 bases between them. The CDR3 reads CSVEGAGADTQYF. CDR3 nucleotide sequence: TGCAGCGTTGAAGGGGCCGGGGCAGATACGCAGTATTTT.

V usage is TRBV7-9 and J usage is TRBJ1-2; unclear D gene. Trimming shortened V by 5 bases and J by 6 bases, and 16 bases separated the two germline ends. Germline V gene data show CDR1 as SEHNR and CDR2 as FQNEAQ (reference sequence). The length of the CDR3 is 14 residues. The CDR3 sequence: CASSTDGQANGYTF. The CDR3 DNA reads as TGTGCCAGCAGCACAGACGGTCAGGCTAATGGCTACACCTTC.

The chain joins TRBV7-9 to TRBJ2-3; D unresolved. Germline CDR1 SEHNR, CDR2 FQNEAQ (reference sequence). The V gene lost 5 bases and the J gene lost 0 bases, with 12 bases spanning the gap. The length of the CDR3 is 15 residues. The CDR3 reads CASSITQSSTDTQYF. The CDR3 nucleotides read TGTGCCAGCAGCATTACACAGTCTAGCACAGATACGCAGTATTTT.

The V gene is TRBV11-2, the J gene TRBJ2-1, with 8 nucleotides matching TRBD1. The V gene's germline CDR1 is SGHAT and CDR2 FQNNGV. With V trimmed by 4 bases and J by 1 base, 6 bases remained unmatched. The CDR3 covers 16 residues. CDR3 DNA sequence: TGTGCCAGCAGCTCTCCAGGGACAGGTTCCTACAATGAGCAGTTCTTC. Translated, it gives CASSSPGTGSYNEQFF.

This clone was seen more than once but under ten times. The J gene is TRBJ2-1, the V gene TRBV19; D is possibly TRBD2 (7 bases). This CDR3 is built from 20 residues. Germline-derived CDR1 and CDR2 are LNHDA and SQIVND (reference sequence). V was clipped by 3 bases and J by 0 bases, with 24 bases between them. The CDR3 reads CASSIWAGASTLSSYNEQFF. The CDR3 DNA reads as TGTGCCAGTAGTATCTGGGCGGGGGCCTCAACCCTGAGCTCCTACAATGAGCAGTTCTTC.